These 23 T cell receptor beta chains were all obtained from the same sample, sequenced in a study of blood T cell repertoires in COVID-19. Profiled with immunoSEQ multiplex PCR; TCRdb holds only in-frame clones, not every one. The sample has tens of thousands of clones, approximately 84% seen once. Sequencing was carried out using peripheral blood. The receptors shown here come from a man aged 50-60 years with acute or convalescent COVID-19.

The genes are TRBV6-1 and TRBJ2-1; TRBD2 aligns across 7 bases. The J segment lost 4 bases and the V segment lost 2 bases, leaving 8 bases of the junction unmatched. The length of the CDR3 is 16 residues. Germline values: CDR1 MNHNS, CDR2 SASEGT. The CDR3 reads CASSEPERDGYNEQFF. Here the CDR3 DNA reads TGTGCCAGCAGTGAACCCGAGCGGGACGGTTACAATGAGCAGTTCTTC.

The rearrangement joins TRBV3-1 (or the pseudogene TRBV3-2) to TRBJ1-2; maybe TRBD1 (5 bases). CDR1 LGHDT and CDR2 YNNKEL come from the germline V gene (reference sequence). This CDR3 has 15 residues. Between the trimmed V and J ends, which lost 4 bases and 0 bases, there was a span of 12 bases. This chain's CDR3 is CASSPRTRANYGYTF. CDR3 nucleotides: TGTGCCAGCAGCCCCAGGACAAGAGCTAACTATGGCTACACCTTC.

This chain joins TRBV7-9 and TRBJ1-1, with D perhaps matching TRBD1 (5 bases). Germline assignment: CDR1 SEHNR and CDR2 FQNEAQ (reference sequence). CDR3 length equals 11 residues. V was trimmed by 5 bases and J by 5 bases, leaving 6 bases between them. CDR3 sequence reads: CASSPGTEAFF. The CDR3 DNA follows: TGTGCCAGCAGCCCAGGGACTGAAGCTTTCTTT.

The chain couples TRBV7-8 to TRBJ2-3; TRBD1 is a possible D gene (5 bases). CDR1 is SGHVS and CDR2 is FQNEAQ in the germline V gene. CDR3 length: 16 residues. Trimming cost V 0 bases and J 2 bases, with 12 bases left between them. For the CDR3, the DNA is TGTGCCAGCAGCTTAGCTCAGGGCTGGGACACAGATACGCAGTATTTT. This encodes CASSLAQGWDTDTQYF.

There are a few counts of this clone. The chain employs TRBV13 and TRBJ2-5, with a weak D call TRBD1 (5 bases). This CDR3 contains 13 residues. The ends were cut back, 5 bases at V and 1 base at J, with 8 bases in the middle. CDR1 and CDR2 (germline): PRHDT, FYEKMQ (reference sequence). The CDR3 loop is CASSPGRQETQYF. The CDR3 bases are TGTGCCAGCAGCCCAGGGCGCCAAGAGACCCAGTACTTC.

The chain has TRBV6-1 and TRBJ2-2, with D perhaps TRBD2 (5 bases). The CDR3 length is 18 residues. V lost 4 bases, J lost 4 bases, and 22 bases lay in between. Germline V gene sequence: CDR1 MNHNS, CDR2 SASEGT. The CDR3 here is CASSVLSTLEVGTGELFF. DNA of the CDR3: TGTGCCAGCAGTGTTCTCAGTACTCTGGAGGTGGGCACCGGGGAGCTGTTTTTT.

The chain links TRBV9 to TRBJ2-7, with D possibly matching TRBD2 (5 bases). CDR1 is SGDLS, CDR2 YYNGEE, per germline. Trimming removed 2 bases from V and 3 bases from J, with 12 bases in between. This CDR3 spans 14 amino acids. CDR3 sequence: CASSVGVLSYEQYF. CDR3 bases: TGTGCCAGCAGCGTCGGGGTTTTAAGCTACGAGCAGTACTTC.

The CDR3 nucleotides are TGTGCCAGCAGTCCCGGGCTAGCGGGGAGCGAGCAGTACTTC. Residues: CASSPGLAGSEQYF. This chain joins TRBV28 and TRBJ2-7, with TRBD2 matching over 9 bases. Per the germline V gene, CDR1 is MDHEN and CDR2 is SYDVKM. This CDR3 is built from 14 residues. The ends lost 5 bases at V and 6 bases at J; junction bases unmatched: 8.

This clone was seen once. The chain combines TRBV4-1 with TRBJ2-1; TRBD2 matches at 7 bases. The CDR3 totals 17 residues. The trim removed 4 bases at V and 0 bases at J, leaving 9 bases unmatched. Germline V lookup: CDR1 MGHRA, CDR2 YSYEKL. The CDR3 region is CASSRGLSRSSYNEQFF. In DNA form, the CDR3 reads TGCGCCAGCAGCCGGGGACTATCGAGGAGCTCCTACAATGAGCAGTTCTTC.

This chain uses TRBV9 with TRBJ2-1, with 8 positions matching TRBD1. This CDR3 is built from 13 residues. Germline-derived CDR1 and CDR2 are SGDLS and YYNGEE. V was pared by 4 bases and J by 4 bases, with 1 base of the junction left unmatched. In DNA form, the CDR3 reads TGTGCCAGCAGCCGACAGGGGTACAATGAGCAGTTCTTC. Encoded protein: CASSRQGYNEQFF.

This clone was seen just once. V gene TRBV11-2 combines with J gene TRBJ1-2; D is possibly TRBD1 (5 bases). Germline CDR1 and CDR2: SGHAT and FQNNGV. This CDR3 is built from 13 residues. The V end was cut by 3 bases, the J end by 3 bases, with 8 bases between. The CDR3 loop is CASSFSGDYGYTF. CDR3 sequence (DNA): TGTGCCAGCAGCTTCTCGGGGGACTATGGCTACACCTTC.

The rearrangement uses TRBV2 and TRBJ2-3; 14 nucleotides line up with TRBD2. Germline assignment: CDR1 SNHLY and CDR2 FYNNEI. V dropped 11 bases and J dropped 5; count of bases not matched to a gene: 9. The CDR3 has 15 amino acids. CDR3 sequence reads: CAAAGTSGSGDTQYF. The CDR3 DNA reads as TGTGCCGCAGCAGGGACTAGCGGGAGTGGAGATACGCAGTATTTT. The entire variable domain, with the rest obtained from reference TRBV2 and TRBJ2-3, is as follows: EPEVTQTPSHQVTQMGQEVILRCVPISNHLYFYWYRQILGQKVEFLVSFYNNEISEKSEIFDDQFSVERPDGSNFTLKIRSTKLEDSAMYFCAAAGTSGSGDTQYFGPGTRLTVL.

V and J are TRBV9 and TRBJ2-1, with TRBD1 matching 7 bases. The CDR3 covers 16 residues. In germline, CDR1 is SGDLS, CDR2 YYNGEE. V dropped 0 bases and J dropped 8; count of bases not matched to a gene: 11. The CDR3 sequence is CASSVEEGGRGHEQFF. CDR3 nucleotides: TGTGCCAGCAGCGTAGAGGAAGGGGGCCGAGGCCATGAGCAGTTCTTC.

The count of this clone is one. The V and J genes are TRBV19 and TRBJ1-1; weak D call: TRBD1 (5 bases). The V end lost 10 bases, the J end lost 1 base, and 16 bases lay between the germline ends. The CDR3 totals 14 residues. Germline loops: CDR1 LNHDA, CDR2 SQIVND (reference sequence). As DNA, the CDR3 is TGTGCCACCTCCCCTCAGGGTAGGAACACTGAAGCTTTCTTT. This gives the protein CATSPQGRNTEAFF.

V and J are TRBV5-1 and TRBJ1-5, with D possibly matching TRBD1 (6 bases). The V end was cut by 0 bases, the J end by 1 base, with 11 bases between. The CDR3 spans 16 residues. The V gene's germline CDR1 is SGHRS and CDR2 YFSETQ. In nucleotides, the CDR3 is TGCGCCAGCAGCTTGGAGGGGGGGCGAAGCAATCAGCCCCAGCATTTT. It is translated as CASSLEGGRSNQPQHF.

This rearrangement joins TRBV5-1 to TRBJ1-2; 8 bases fit TRBD1. The V segment lost 3 bases and the J segment 8 bases; nucleotides outside the gene matches: 6. The CDR3 covers 13 residues. The germline CDR1 and CDR2 sequences are SGHRS and YFSETQ. CDR3 region: CASSSGQGQGYTF. The CDR3 DNA sequence: TGCGCCAGCAGCTCCGGACAGGGTCAAGGCTACACCTTC.

V gene TRBV2 combines with J gene TRBJ2-7; 12 nucleotides match TRBD1. CDR3 size: 16 residues. Germline loops: CDR1 SNHLY, CDR2 FYNNEI. J was trimmed by 6 bases and V by 6 bases; bases with no gene match: 12. The CDR3 sequence is CASRRDRGPLVPEQYF. CDR3 sequence (DNA): TGTGCCAGCAGGCGGGACAGGGGGCCCCTAGTACCCGAGCAGTACTTC.

The chain is built from TRBV19 and TRBJ1-1; possibly TRBD1 for D (6 bases). Germline CDR1 is LNHDA and CDR2 is SQIVND (reference sequence). The CDR3 spans 16 residues. Trimming took 1 base from V and 1 from J, leaving 13 bases between them. The CDR3 sequence is CASSIGGGRGNTEAFF. Written as DNA, the CDR3 is TGTGCCAGTAGTATAGGCGGGGGCCGAGGGAACACTGAAGCTTTCTTT.

The chain carries TRBV14 and TRBJ1-1; D ambiguous. Germline V CDR1 and CDR2: SGHDN, FVKESK. This CDR3 region has 12 residues. The V gene lost 4 bases and the J gene lost 11 bases, with 14 bases spanning the gap. The CDR3 reads CASSPPGLGAFF. CDR3 sequence (DNA): TGTGCCAGCAGCCCCCCGGGTTTAGGTGCTTTCTTT.

The chain uses TRBV6-2 or TRBV6-3 and TRBJ1-2; TRBD1 might be the D (6 bases). Per germline, CDR1 MNHEY and CDR2 SVGEGT. The length of the CDR3 is 19 residues. The V end lost 3 bases, the J end lost 4 bases, and 27 bases lay between the germline ends. The CDR3 nucleotides read TGTGCCAGCAGTTATAGTATTAATAGTAGTAGGGGGTTGAGCTATGGCTACACCTTC. Its translation: CASSYSINSSRGLSYGYTF.

The chain links TRBV7-8 to TRBJ2-5; D possibly corresponds to TRBD1 (6 bases). V lost 5 bases to trimming and J lost 1 base, with 11 bases between them. This CDR3 region has 14 residues. Germline V gene lookup returns CDR1 SGHVS and CDR2 FQNEAQ. The CDR3 bases are TGTGCCAGCAGCGTCCGGGACACCCAAGAGACCCAGTACTTC. It encodes CASSVRDTQETQYF.

This clone has a single count. The rearrangement joins TRBV27 to TRBJ1-1; perhaps TRBD1 as D (5 bases). Between the trimmed V and J ends, which lost 6 bases and 4 bases, there was a span of 21 bases. CDR3 length equals 16 residues. The germline V gene has CDR1 MNHEY and CDR2 SMNVEV (reference sequence). CDR3 region: CASSFGRGSSGTEAFF. As DNA, the CDR3 is TGTGCCAGCAGCTTCGGAAGGGGCAGCTCGGGCACTGAAGCTTTCTTT.

The sample holds a few counts of this clone. The rearrangement joins TRBV7-3 to TRBJ1-1, with 7 nucleotides matching TRBD1. Unmatched junction bases numbered 0, after V lost 2 bases and J lost 3 bases. Per the germline V gene, CDR1 is SGHTA and CDR2 is FQGTGA. This CDR3 comprises 13 residues. CDR3 sequence: CASSLDRDTEAFF. The CDR3 DNA reads as TGTGCCAGCAGCTTAGACAGGGACACTGAAGCTTTCTTT.